This is a list of T cell receptor beta chains from one sample in a study of T cell repertoires in cytomegalovirus infection. TCRdb called the reads again in MiXCR, with one record for every CDR3 protein. The sample consists of about 320,000 distinct CDR3 sequences, roughly 9.5% of them appearing once. Sequencing was carried out using PBMCs. These receptors were obtained from a human donor in good health (CMV status not recorded). Some clones in this sample may be carry-over from other donors' samples. Each CDR3 is given with its conserved first and last residue. A D gene is named only where the DNA matches it firmly. Rows give clone size only sometimes, using once, few, many, or a class for an expanded clone.

clone_size,v_call,j_call,d_call,cdr3_nt,cdr3_aa
NA,TRBV20-1,TRBJ1-2,TRBD1,TGCAGTGCTAGAGGCTTAGACAGGGGACTCTATGGCTACACCTTC,CSARGLDRGLYGYTF
many,TRBV28,TRBJ2-6,TRBD1,TGTGCCAGCGGACAGGGAAGGGGGGCCAACGTCCTGACTTTC,CASGQGRGANVLTF
many,TRBV12-3/TRBV12-4,TRBJ2-1,NA,TGTGCCAGCAGTTCCCTGAGACTCGGAGGACTGGCCTACAATGAGCAGTTCTTC,CASSSLRLGGLAYNEQFF
NA,TRBV7-3,TRBJ2-3,NA,TGTGCCAGCACCGACCTGGGCAGGGGAACAGATACGCAGTATTTT,CASTDLGRGTDTQYF
few,TRBV27,TRBJ2-1,TRBD2,TGTGCCAGCAGTAGAAATCCGGGACTAGGGTCCCCTGAGCAGTTCTTC,CASSRNPGLGSPEQFF
NA,TRBV3-1,TRBJ2-7,NA,TGTGCCAGCAGCCGAAGAACTGGGACGGGACCTTACGAGCAGTACTTC,CASSRRTGTGPYEQYF
few,TRBV11-1,TRBJ2-1,TRBD1,TGTGCCAGCAGCTTCTCAGGGGGTAGTGAGCAGTTCTTC,CASSFSGGSEQFF
many,TRBV7-3,TRBJ1-4,NA,TGTGCCAGCAGCCCAGACGGCCGATTCGAAAAACTGTTTTTT,CASSPDGRFEKLFF
few,TRBV7-2,TRBJ1-2,TRBD1,TGTGCCAGCAGCCCAGCGACAGGGGGCTATGGCTACACCTTC,CASSPATGGYGYTF
many,TRBV10-2,TRBJ2-1,NA,TGCGCCAGCAGTGAGGTCGCTAGCCTATACAATGAGCAGTTCTTC,CASSEVASLYNEQFF
few,TRBV7-6,TRBJ1-6,NA,TGTGCCAGCAGCTTACAAACCAGCTATAATTCACCCCTCCACTTT,CASSLQTSYNSPLHF
many,TRBV29-1,TRBJ1-3,TRBD1,TGCAGCGGACGGACAGGGGCTGGAAACACCATATATTTT,CSGRTGAGNTIYF
few,TRBV6-6,TRBJ2-5,TRBD1,TGTGCCAGCACCGTACAGGGGGCGAAAGAGACCCAGTACTTC,CASTVQGAKETQYF
NA,TRBV20-1,TRBJ1-6,TRBD1,TGCAGTGCAAAGAGGGGAGATTCACAGGGGTATAATTCACCCCTCCACTTT,CSAKRGDSQGYNSPLHF